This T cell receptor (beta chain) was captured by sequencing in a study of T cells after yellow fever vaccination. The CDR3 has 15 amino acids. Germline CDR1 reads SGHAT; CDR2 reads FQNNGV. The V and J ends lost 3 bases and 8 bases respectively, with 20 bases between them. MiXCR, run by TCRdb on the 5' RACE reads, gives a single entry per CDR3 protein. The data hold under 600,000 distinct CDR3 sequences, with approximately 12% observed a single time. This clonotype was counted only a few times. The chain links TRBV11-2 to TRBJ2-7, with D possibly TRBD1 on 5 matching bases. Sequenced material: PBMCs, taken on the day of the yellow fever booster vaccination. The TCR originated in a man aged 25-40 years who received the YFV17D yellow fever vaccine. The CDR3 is CASSFDDRGPSKQYF. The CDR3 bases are TGTGCCAGCAGCTTTGACGACAGAGGCCCGTCAAAGCAGTACTTC.